The rows below give T cell receptor beta chains drawn from one sample of a study of blood T cell repertoires in COVID-19. Data came from immunoSEQ multiplex PCR; TCRdb stores just in-frame clones and leaves some out. This table holds 300,000 or so clones, about 83% found once. Sequenced material: peripheral blood. These receptor sequences come from a woman in her fifties or sixties with acute or convalescent COVID-19. Both conserved end residues are part of each CDR3. D genes are given only for firm matches. Clone size is not always given. Where it is, it says once, few, many or a class for expanded clones.

j_gene: TRBJ2-7; v_gene: TRBV5-1; d_gene: TRBD1; abundance: NA; CDR3aa: CASSWGQGVYEQYF; CDR3nt: TGCGCCAGCAGCTGGGGACAGGGCGTCTACGAGCAGTACTTC
j_gene: TRBJ1-4; v_gene: TRBV11-3; d_gene: NA; abundance: NA; CDR3aa: CASSPGQTSNEKLFF; CDR3nt: TGTGCCAGCAGTCCTGGACAGACGTCTAATGAAAAACTGTTTTTT
j_gene: TRBJ1-2; v_gene: TRBV11-2; d_gene: NA; abundance: NA; CDR3aa: CASSLEGDSYTF; CDR3nt: TGTGCCAGCAGCTTAGAGGGGGACAGCTACACCTTC
j_gene: TRBJ1-5; v_gene: TRBV5-6; d_gene: TRBD1; abundance: NA; CDR3aa: CASSPGQGGNQPQHF; CDR3nt: TGTGCCAGCAGCCCGGGACAGGGGGGCAATCAGCCCCAGCATTTT
j_gene: TRBJ2-6; v_gene: TRBV4-3; d_gene: NA; abundance: NA; CDR3aa: CASSQDYWGRIHSGANVLTF; CDR3nt: TGCGCCAGCAGCCAAGACTATTGGGGGAGGATACACTCTGGGGCCAACGTCCTGACTTTC
j_gene: TRBJ2-1; v_gene: TRBV28; d_gene: TRBD2; abundance: once; CDR3aa: CASSWAGGQYNEQFF; CDR3nt: TGTGCCAGCAGTTGGGCGGGAGGACAGTACAATGAGCAGTTCTTC
j_gene: TRBJ2-3; v_gene: TRBV7-9; d_gene: NA; abundance: NA; CDR3aa: CASTKPIVAGDTDTQYF; CDR3nt: TGTGCCAGCACAAAACCTATAGTGGCAGGGGACACAGATACGCAGTATTTT
j_gene: TRBJ1-1; v_gene: TRBV18; d_gene: TRBD1; abundance: NA; CDR3aa: CASSLGQASGNTEAFF; CDR3nt: TGTGCCAGCTCGCTAGGACAGGCGAGTGGGAACACTGAAGCTTTCTTT
j_gene: TRBJ1-2; v_gene: TRBV30; d_gene: NA; abundance: NA; CDR3aa: CAWSVLQDYYGYTF; CDR3nt: TGTGCCTGGAGTGTACTTCAGGATTACTATGGCTACACCTTC
j_gene: TRBJ2-2; v_gene: TRBV6-5; d_gene: TRBD2; abundance: NA; CDR3aa: CASSYGGDTGELFF; CDR3nt: TGTGCCAGCAGTTACGGGGGGGACACCGGGGAGCTGTTTTTT
j_gene: TRBJ1-5; v_gene: TRBV10-3; d_gene: NA; abundance: NA; CDR3aa: CAISVELYSNQPQHF; CDR3nt: TGTGCCATCAGTGTCGAGTTATATAGCAATCAGCCCCAGCATTTT
j_gene: TRBJ1-2; v_gene: TRBV28; d_gene: NA; abundance: NA; CDR3aa: CASSPGSPNYGYTF; CDR3nt: TGTGCCAGCAGTCCCGGGTCTCCTAACTATGGCTACACCTTC
j_gene: TRBJ1-2; v_gene: TRBV2; d_gene: TRBD1; abundance: NA; CDR3aa: CASSLDRAGGYTF; CDR3nt: TGTGCCAGCAGTCTGGACAGGGCTGGTGGCTACACCTTC
j_gene: TRBJ1-5; v_gene: TRBV28; d_gene: TRBD1; abundance: NA; CDR3aa: CASSRGPGGNQPQHF; CDR3nt: TGTGCCAGCAGTAGGGGGCCTGGCGGCAATCAGCCCCAGCATTTT
j_gene: TRBJ2-6; v_gene: TRBV10-3; d_gene: NA; abundance: NA; CDR3aa: CAISGTLTIDSSGANVLTF; CDR3nt: TGTGCCATATCCGGGACACTGACCATAGACTCCTCTGGGGCCAACGTCCTGACTTTC
j_gene: TRBJ2-1; v_gene: TRBV4-2; d_gene: TRBD1; abundance: NA; CDR3aa: CASSQGGQGTYNEQFF; CDR3nt: TGTGCCAGCAGCCAAGGCGGACAGGGTACCTACAATGAGCAGTTCTTC
j_gene: TRBJ1-2; v_gene: TRBV28; d_gene: TRBD1; abundance: few; CDR3aa: CASSLSRDREYNYGYTF; CDR3nt: TGTGCCAGCAGTCTGTCCCGGGACAGAGAATATAACTATGGCTACACCTTC